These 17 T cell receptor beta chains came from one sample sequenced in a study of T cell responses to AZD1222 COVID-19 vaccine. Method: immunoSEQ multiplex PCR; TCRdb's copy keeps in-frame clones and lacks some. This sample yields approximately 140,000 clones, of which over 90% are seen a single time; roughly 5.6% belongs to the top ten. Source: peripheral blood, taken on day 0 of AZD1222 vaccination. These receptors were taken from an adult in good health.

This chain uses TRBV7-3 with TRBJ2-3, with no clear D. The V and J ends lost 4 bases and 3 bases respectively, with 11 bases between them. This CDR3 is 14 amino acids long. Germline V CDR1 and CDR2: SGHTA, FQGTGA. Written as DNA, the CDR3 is TGTGCCAGCAGCTCTACCTCCCGTACAGATACGCAGTATTTT. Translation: CASSSTSRTDTQYF.

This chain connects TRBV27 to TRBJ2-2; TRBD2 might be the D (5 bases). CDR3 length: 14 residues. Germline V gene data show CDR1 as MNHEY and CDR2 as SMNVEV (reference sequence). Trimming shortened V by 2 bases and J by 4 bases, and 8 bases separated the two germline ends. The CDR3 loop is CASSLSRGTGELFF. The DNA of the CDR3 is TGTGCCAGCAGTTTAAGTCGGGGCACCGGGGAGCTGTTTTTT.

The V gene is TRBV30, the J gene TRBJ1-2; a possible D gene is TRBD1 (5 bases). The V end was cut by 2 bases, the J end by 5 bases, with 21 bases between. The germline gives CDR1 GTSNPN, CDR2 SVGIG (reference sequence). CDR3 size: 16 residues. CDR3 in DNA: TGTGCCTGGAGTAGGTTCCAGAGGACGGGGGTATATGGCTACACCTTC. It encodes CAWSRFQRTGVYGYTF.

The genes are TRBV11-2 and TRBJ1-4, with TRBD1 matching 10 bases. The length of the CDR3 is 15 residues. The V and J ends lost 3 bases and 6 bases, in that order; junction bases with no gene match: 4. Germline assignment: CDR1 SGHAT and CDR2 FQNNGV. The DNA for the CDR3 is TGTGCCAGCAGCTTGGGGGGACAGGGGTATGAAAAACTGTTTTTT. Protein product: CASSLGGQGYEKLFF.

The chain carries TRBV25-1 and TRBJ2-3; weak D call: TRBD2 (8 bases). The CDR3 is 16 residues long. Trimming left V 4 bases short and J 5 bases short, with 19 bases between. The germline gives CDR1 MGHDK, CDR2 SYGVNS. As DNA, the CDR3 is TGTGCCAGCAGTGGCCCCGGGAGGGGGCTCGGAGATACGCAGTATTTT. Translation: CASSGPGRGLGDTQYF.

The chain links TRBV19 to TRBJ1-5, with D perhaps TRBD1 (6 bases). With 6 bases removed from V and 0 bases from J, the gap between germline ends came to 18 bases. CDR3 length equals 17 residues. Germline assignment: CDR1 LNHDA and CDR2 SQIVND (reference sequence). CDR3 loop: CASRQIGTKDSNQPQHF. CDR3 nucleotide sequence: TGTGCCAGTAGGCAAATCGGGACAAAAGATAGCAATCAGCCCCAGCATTTT.

CDR3 bases: TGTGCCAGCAGTTACGGGAGGTTCTATGGCTACACCTTC. It yields the protein CASSYGRFYGYTF. The V and J genes are TRBV6-5 and TRBJ1-2; D call uncertain. V gave up 2 bases and J gave up 4 bases, with 8 bases separating them. Per the germline V gene, CDR1 is MNHEY and CDR2 is SVGAGI. The CDR3 loop spans 13 amino acids.

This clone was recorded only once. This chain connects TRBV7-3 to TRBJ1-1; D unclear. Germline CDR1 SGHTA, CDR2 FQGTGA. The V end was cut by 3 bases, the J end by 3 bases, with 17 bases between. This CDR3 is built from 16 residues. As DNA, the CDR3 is TGTGCCAGCAGCTTCCTAAGGGCGTCCGGGGACACTGAAGCTTTCTTT. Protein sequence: CASSFLRASGDTEAFF.

The CDR3 DNA sequence: TGTGCCAGCAGTTTGAGCGGGAGGGCCTTCAATGAGCAGTTCTTC. Translation: CASSLSGRAFNEQFF. This rearrangement joins TRBV27 to TRBJ2-1; 10 nucleotides match TRBD2. Germline V lookup: CDR1 MNHEY, CDR2 SMNVEV (reference sequence). CDR3 length: 15 amino acids. The junction had 5 bases not matched to a gene; V was cut back by 3 bases and J by 6 bases.

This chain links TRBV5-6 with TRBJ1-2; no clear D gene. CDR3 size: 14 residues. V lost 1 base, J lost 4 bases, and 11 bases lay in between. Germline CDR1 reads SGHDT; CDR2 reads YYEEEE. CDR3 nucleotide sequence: TGTGCCAGCAGCTTGATTCAGTCCGGCTATGGCTACACCTTC. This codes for CASSLIQSGYGYTF.

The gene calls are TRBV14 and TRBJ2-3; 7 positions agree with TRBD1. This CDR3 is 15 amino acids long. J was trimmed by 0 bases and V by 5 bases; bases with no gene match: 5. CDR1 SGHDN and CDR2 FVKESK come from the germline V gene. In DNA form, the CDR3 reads TGTGCCAGCAGCTTCCGGGACAGTAGCACAGATACGCAGTATTTT. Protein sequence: CASSFRDSSTDTQYF.

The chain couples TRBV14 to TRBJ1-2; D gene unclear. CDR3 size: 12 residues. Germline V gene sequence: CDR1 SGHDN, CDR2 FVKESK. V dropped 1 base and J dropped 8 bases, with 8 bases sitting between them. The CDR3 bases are TGTGCCAGCAGCCAAGGGGTCTGGGGCTACACCTTC. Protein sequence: CASSQGVWGYTF.

The CDR3 DNA follows: TGTGCCAGCAGCCAAGACAGAAGGGCTTTCTTT. It is translated as CASSQDRRAFF. V usage is TRBV6-5 and J usage is TRBJ1-1; the D gene is possibly TRBD1 (5 bases). Germline lookup yields CDR1 MNHEY and CDR2 SVGAGI. The CDR3 sequence is 11 residues long. The V end was cut by 6 bases, the J end by 11 bases, with 13 bases between.

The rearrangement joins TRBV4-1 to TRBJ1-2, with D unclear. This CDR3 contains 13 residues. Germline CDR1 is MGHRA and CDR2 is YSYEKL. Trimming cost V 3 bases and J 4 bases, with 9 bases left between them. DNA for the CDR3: TGCGCCAGCAGCCATGGGCAGTTCTATGGCTACACCTTC. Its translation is CASSHGQFYGYTF.

CDR3 DNA: TGTGCCAGCAGTTACCGAAGGGCGGGAGGTTTTGACGAGCAGTACTTC. This encodes CASSYRRAGGFDEQYF. This chain links TRBV6-2 or TRBV6-3 with TRBJ2-7; 8 bases are a match to TRBD2. The CDR3 runs 16 residues. Germline V gene data show CDR1 as MNHEY and CDR2 as SVGEGT. J was trimmed by 5 bases and V by 2 bases; bases with no gene match: 11.

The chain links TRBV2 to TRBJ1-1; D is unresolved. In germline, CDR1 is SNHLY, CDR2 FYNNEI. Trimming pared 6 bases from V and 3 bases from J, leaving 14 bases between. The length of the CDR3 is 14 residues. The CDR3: CASSTSRGYTEAFF. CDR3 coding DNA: TGTGCCAGCAGCACGTCTCGAGGTTACACTGAAGCTTTCTTT.

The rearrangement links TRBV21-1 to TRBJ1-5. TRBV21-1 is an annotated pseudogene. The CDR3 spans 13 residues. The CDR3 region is CASSKVRSRPQHF. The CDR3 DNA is TGTGCCAGCAGCAAAGTAAGGTCGCGGCCCCAGCATTTT.